This TCR beta chain was recorded in a study of T-cell memory formation after mild COVID-19. Looking at the study overall: Largely, TCR clusters stayed within a single donor.

Study results and caveats: Cross-reactive memory appears to have joined, as suggested by some responding clones showing up in pre-infection memory.

Barcoded TCR alpha and TCR beta cDNA libraries with UMIs came from 5'RACE using constant-segment primers. TCRdb re-derived calls from the 5' RACE reads in MiXCR, one entry per CDR3 protein. Of around 530,000 distinct CDR3 sequences in the sample, roughly 20% are singletons; the top ten hold 7% to 9%. V was clipped by 1 base and J by 3 bases, with 7 bases between them. The germline V gene has CDR1 SEHNR and CDR2 FQNEAQ (reference sequence). CDR3 length: 14 amino acids. Note on this clonotype: The antigen is undetermined.

The clonotype comes from an adult woman who had mild COVID-19 (a few samples of this study predate the infection). Cell type and time point are not known. Sequenced: PBMCs or a T cell subset sorted from them (not recorded which). This rearrangement joins TRBV7-9 to TRBJ2-1; tentatively, D is TRBD2 (6 bases). CDR3 protein: CASSLGRDYNEQFF. CDR3 DNA: TGTGCCAGCAGCTTAGGGCGGGACTACAATGAGCAGTTCTTC.